This T cell receptor (beta chain) was profiled in a study of blood T cell repertoires in COVID-19. In the study overall: Spain, Italy and the United States supplied samples that represented acute and convalescent COVID-19.

Followed longitudinally, the Seattle patients had been enrolled during active infection. V gave up 4 bases and J gave up 4 bases, with 19 bases separating them. There are 16 residues in the CDR3. Germline V CDR1 and CDR2: LGHNA, YSLEER. Per the study methods: Estimated nucleated cell counts came from reference gene primer amplification. Sequencing was performed with immunoSEQ multiplex PCR; in TCRdb, only in-frame clones are kept and a portion is missing. V, J and clone size are those of that table, while D and trimming were read from the DNA. This sample has fewer than 200,000 clones, with roughly 80% found just once.

Input material: peripheral blood. The V gene is TRBV4-3, the J gene TRBJ1-1; D gene ambiguous. This clonotype originated in an older woman with COVID-19, enrolled during active disease. The CDR3 region has the DNA TGCGCCAGCAGCCCAGGAGCGCCGGGGTTGGCCACTGAAGCTTTCTTT. It translates to CASSPGAPGLATEAFF.